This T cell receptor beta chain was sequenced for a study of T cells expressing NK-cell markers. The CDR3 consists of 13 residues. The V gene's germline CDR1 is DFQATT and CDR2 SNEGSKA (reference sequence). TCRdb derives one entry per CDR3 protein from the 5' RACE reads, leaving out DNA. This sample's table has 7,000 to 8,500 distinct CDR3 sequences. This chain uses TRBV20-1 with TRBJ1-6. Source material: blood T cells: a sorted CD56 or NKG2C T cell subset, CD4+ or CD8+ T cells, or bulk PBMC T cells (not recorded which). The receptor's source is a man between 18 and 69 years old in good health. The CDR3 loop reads CSASLAHNSPLHF.